The 21 T cell receptor beta chains below all came from one sample that was sequenced in a study of glioma-infiltrating T cells after dendritic cell vaccination. TCRdb's copy holds only in-frame clones and misses some; the assay was immunoSEQ multiplex PCR. The table has approximately 22,000 clones, 79% seen once. This specimen was blood, taken before dendritic cell vaccination. Receptors originate from a human donor with glioblastoma.

The chain employs TRBV5-5 and TRBJ1-3; TRBD1 might be the D (6 bases). V lost 0 bases to trimming and J lost 0 bases, with 7 bases between them. Germline V gives CDR1 SGHKS, CDR2 YYEKEE (reference sequence). There are 15 residues in the CDR3. In nucleotides, the CDR3 is TGTGCCAGCAGCTTGGAAGGGGGCTCTGGAAACACCATATATTTT. This translates into CASSLEGGSGNTIYF.

This clone has just one count. The J gene is TRBJ2-1, the V gene TRBV5-6; 8 bases match TRBD2. CDR3 length: 16 residues. V was pared by 4 bases and J by 5 bases, with 11 bases of the junction left unmatched. The germline V gene has CDR1 SGHDT and CDR2 YYEEEE. The CDR3 nucleotides are TGTGCCAGCAGCCTGGGGACCTTCGGGGGGGACAATGAGCAGTTCTTC. Translation gives CASSLGTFGGDNEQFF. The variable domain in full, completed from reference TRBV5-6 and TRBJ2-1, reads DAGVTQSPTHLIKTRGQQVTLRCSPKSGHDTVSWYQQALGQGPQFIFQYYEEEERQRGNFPDRFSGHQFPNYSSELNVNALLLGDSALYLCASSLGTFGGDNEQFFGPGTRLTVL.

This chain uses TRBV5-1 with TRBJ2-1; the match to TRBD1 covers 10 bases. The CDR3 totals 14 residues. CDR1 SGHRS and CDR2 YFSETQ come from the germline V gene. V dropped 4 bases and J dropped 10; count of bases not matched to a gene: 8. The CDR3 DNA sequence: TGCGCCAGCAGCCCGGGACAGGGGCGCCGCGAGCAGTTCTTC. It translates to CASSPGQGRREQFF. Based on the CDR3 plus reference TRBV5-1 and TRBJ2-1, the full variable domain is KAGVTQTPRYLIKTRGQQVTLSCSPISGHRSVSWYQQTPGQGLQFLFEYFSETQRNKGNFPGRFSGRQFSNSRSEMNVSTLELGDSALYLCASSPGQGRREQFFGPGTRLTVL.

The genes are TRBV9 and TRBJ2-2; 12 bases line up with TRBD1. CDR1 and CDR2 (germline): SGDLS, YYNGEE. With 6 bases clipped from V and 7 bases from J, the junction kept 7 bases outside the gene matches. The CDR3 runs to 15 residues. DNA for the CDR3: TGTGCCAGCACCGGGGACAGGGGGCTTGTCGGGGAGCTGTTTTTT. Translated, it gives CASTGDRGLVGELFF. The whole variable domain, remainder taken from reference TRBV9 and TRBJ2-2, is DSGVTQTPKHLITATGQRVTLRCSPRSGDLSVYWYQQSLDQGLQFLIQYYNGEERAKGNILERFSAQQFPDLHSELNLSSLELGDSALYFCASTGDRGLVGELFFGEGSRLTVL.

The rearrangement links TRBV27 to TRBJ1-4; TRBD1 is a possible D gene (6 bases). This CDR3 is built from 14 residues. Germline V gives CDR1 MNHEY, CDR2 SMNVEV (reference sequence). The V end lost 8 bases, the J end lost 0 bases, and 10 bases lay between the germline ends. The CDR3 bases are TGTGCCAGCGGGCGGACAGCAACTAATGAAAAACTGTTTTTT. It yields the protein CASGRTATNEKLFF.

The chain employs TRBV10-1 and TRBJ1-1, with D uncertain. Looked up from germline, CDR1 is WNHNN and CDR2 is SYGVQD (reference sequence). This CDR3 spans 14 amino acids. Trimming took 1 base from V and 5 from J, leaving 11 bases between them. CDR3 DNA sequence: TGCGCCAGCAGTGAGTTTATTGTCGGGACTGAAGCTTTCTTT. Residues: CASSEFIVGTEAFF.

J is TRBJ1-1 and V is TRBV28, with D hard to call. There are 13 residues in the CDR3. The germline CDR1 and CDR2 sequences are MDHEN and SYDVKM. Between the trimmed V and J ends, which lost 6 bases and 3 bases, there was a span of 11 bases. CDR3 bases: TGTGCCAGCAGGTCGGCGGGAGACACTGAAGCTTTCTTT. Translating it yields CASRSAGDTEAFF.

This chain joins TRBV6-5 and TRBJ2-2; 8 bases fit TRBD2. Germline assignment: CDR1 MNHEY and CDR2 SVGAGI. Germline trimming cut 2 bases from V and 5 bases from J; bases unmatched to any gene: 7. The CDR3 runs 16 residues. The CDR3 loop is CASSYGALAGTGELFF. The CDR3 DNA reads TGTGCCAGCAGTTACGGTGCTCTAGCGGGTACCGGGGAGCTGTTTTTT.

The chain recombines TRBV5-6 with TRBJ2-1, with 8 bases identical to TRBD2. Germline lookup yields CDR1 SGHDT and CDR2 YYEEEE. CDR3 length equals 14 residues. The junction had 2 bases not matched to a gene; V was cut back by 0 bases and J by 6 bases. The CDR3 bases are TGTGCCAGCAGCTTGGTGGCGGGAGGCAATGAGCAGTTCTTC. It encodes CASSLVAGGNEQFF.

This chain joins TRBV19 and TRBJ2-7; 7 bases map to TRBD1. The V gene end was trimmed by 0 bases and the J gene end by 6 bases; junction bases not matched to a gene: 2. The CDR3 spans 13 residues. Germline-derived CDR1 and CDR2 are LNHDA and SQIVND (reference sequence). This CDR3 is CASSIEDRTEQYF. The CDR3 DNA is TGTGCCAGTAGTATAGAGGACAGGACCGAGCAGTACTTC.

In DNA form, the CDR3 reads TGTGCCACCAGCAGAGACAGGGTCCCTGCAGCCGAGCAGTACTTC. Residues: CATSRDRVPAAEQYF. The J gene is TRBJ2-7, the V gene TRBV15; a weak D match, TRBD1 (5 bases). The CDR3 runs 15 residues. V was pared by 0 bases and J by 6 bases, with 15 bases between. Germline V gene data show CDR1 as LNHNV and CDR2 as YYDKDF (reference sequence).

This rearrangement joins TRBV11-2 to TRBJ1-2; 7 positions agree with TRBD1. V was pared by 3 bases and J by 8 bases, with 6 bases of the junction left unmatched. Germline V lookup: CDR1 SGHAT, CDR2 FQNNGV. The CDR3 loop spans 13 amino acids. The CDR3 protein is CASSFDRVGGYTF. The CDR3, as DNA: TGTGCCAGCAGCTTTGACAGGGTGGGCGGCTACACCTTC.

The chain is built from TRBV21-1 and TRBJ2-4; TRBD1 is the table's D call, not checked against the DNA. TRBV21-1 is labeled a pseudogene. The CDR3 loop spans 18 amino acids. CDR3 sequence reads: CASSTVERQIPAKNIQYF. For the CDR3, the DNA is TGTGCCAGCAGTACCGTTGAAAGACAGATTCCAGCCAAAAACATTCAGTACTTC.

V gene TRBV4-2 combines with J gene TRBJ2-1, with 8 bases identical to TRBD2. Trimming removed 1 base from V and 10 bases from J; junction bases left unmatched: 9. The CDR3 loop spans 15 amino acids. Germline V gene data show CDR1 as LGHNA and CDR2 as YNFKEQ. In nucleotides, the CDR3 is TGTGCCAGCAGCCAAGGACCGACTAGCGCCGAGGAGCAGTTCTTC. This gives the protein CASSQGPTSAEEQFF.

The chain is built from TRBV6-6 and TRBJ2-7; D possibly corresponds to TRBD2 (6 bases). In germline, CDR1 is MNHNY, CDR2 SVGAGI (reference sequence). Trimming stripped 6 bases from V and 1 base from J, with 16 bases between. The CDR3 contains 15 residues. CDR3 loop: CASRPTGASSYEQYF. CDR3 sequence (DNA): TGTGCCAGCAGGCCGACGGGAGCGTCATCCTACGAGCAGTACTTC.

This rearrangement joins TRBV6-1 to TRBJ2-7, with 9 bases identical to TRBD2. V trimming: 4 bases; J trimming: 2 bases; junction bases outside the gene matches: 3. The CDR3 is 14 amino acids. Per the germline V gene, CDR1 is MNHNS and CDR2 is SASEGT. The CDR3 loop reads CASSALAGAYEQYF. CDR3 nucleotides: TGTGCCAGCAGTGCATTAGCGGGAGCCTACGAGCAGTACTTC.

The genes are TRBV6-5 and TRBJ2-1, with 11 nucleotides matching TRBD2. The trim removed 0 bases at V and 7 bases at J, leaving 5 bases unmatched. Looked up from germline, CDR1 is MNHEY and CDR2 is SVGAGI. CDR3 length: 16 residues. CDR3 residues: CASSYSWVAGGNEQFF. DNA for the CDR3: TGTGCCAGCAGTTACTCCTGGGTAGCGGGGGGGAATGAGCAGTTCTTC.

This chain links TRBV2 with TRBJ2-7; the D gene is possibly TRBD1 (6 bases). The germline gives CDR1 SNHLY, CDR2 FYNNEI. This CDR3 is 13 amino acids long. Trimming pared 4 bases from V and 5 bases from J, leaving 12 bases between. CDR3 sequence reads: CASSAQGMNEQYF. DNA for the CDR3: TGTGCCAGCAGTGCTCAGGGGATGAACGAGCAGTACTTC.

V usage is TRBV7-9 and J usage is TRBJ1-5; D is possibly TRBD1 (6 bases). The CDR3 runs to 16 residues. The germline V gene has CDR1 SEHNR and CDR2 FQNEAQ (reference sequence). Between the trimmed V and J ends, which lost 5 bases and 1 base, there was a span of 15 bases. CDR3 protein: CASSRYGRGSNQPQHF. CDR3 nucleotides: TGTGCCAGCAGCCGATACGGTAGGGGGAGCAATCAGCCCCAGCATTTT. The entire variable domain, with the rest obtained from reference TRBV7-9 and TRBJ1-5, is as follows: DTGVSQNPRHKITKRGQNVTFRCDPISEHNRLYWYRQTLGQGPEFLTYFQNEAQLEKSRLLSDRFSAERPKGSFSTLEIQRTEQGDSAMYLCASSRYGRGSNQPQHFGDGTRLSIL.

This clone was picked up one time. The chain employs TRBV5-5 and TRBJ1-1, with 7 bases aligning to TRBD1. In germline, CDR1 is SGHKS, CDR2 YYEKEE (reference sequence). The CDR3 spans 18 residues. J was trimmed by 0 bases and V by 0 bases; bases with no gene match: 11. The CDR3 DNA follows: TGTGCCAGCAGCTTGGGAGGGGGCCTAAATTTCATGAACACTGAAGCTTTCTTT. It is translated as CASSLGGGLNFMNTEAFF.

J is TRBJ2-1 and V is TRBV4-3; D unclear. The CDR3 totals 15 residues. The V and J ends lost 0 bases and 6 bases respectively, with 12 bases between them. Germline V gene data show CDR1 as LGHNA and CDR2 as YSLEER. DNA of the CDR3: TGCGCCAGCAGCCAAGAAGGATTTAGCCGCAATGAGCAGTTCTTC. Protein product: CASSQEGFSRNEQFF.